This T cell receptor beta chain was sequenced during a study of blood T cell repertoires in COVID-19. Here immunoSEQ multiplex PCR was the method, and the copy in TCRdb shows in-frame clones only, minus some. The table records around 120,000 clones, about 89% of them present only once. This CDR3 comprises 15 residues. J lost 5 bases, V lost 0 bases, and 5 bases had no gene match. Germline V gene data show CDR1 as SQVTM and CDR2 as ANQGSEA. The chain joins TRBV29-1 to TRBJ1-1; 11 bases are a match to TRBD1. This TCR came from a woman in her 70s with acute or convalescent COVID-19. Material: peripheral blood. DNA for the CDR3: TGCAGCGTTGAAGATTGGGACAGGGGGAGAACTGAAGCTTTCTTT. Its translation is CSVEDWDRGRTEAFF. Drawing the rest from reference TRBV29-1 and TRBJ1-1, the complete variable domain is SAVISQKPSRDICQRGTSLTIQCQVDSQVTMMFWYRQQPGQSLTLIATANQGSEATYESGFVIDKFPISRPNLTFSTLTVSNMSPEDSSIYLCSVEDWDRGRTEAFFGQGTRLTVV.